A single sample gave rise to the 2 T cell receptor beta chains below, sequenced in a study of graft-versus-host responses after intestinal transplantation (dated by TCRdb to 2020 to 2023). The library came from the immunoSEQ multiplex PCR assay. TCRdb holds this immuneACCESS table with in-frame rearrangements only. Some clones are missing; in checked studies, unresolved V genes explain under half, and the rest has no known cause. Here the sample has some 15,000 clones; 80% to 95% occur a single time. The top ten clonotypes cover 4% to 5.5% of the sample. Sequences were derived from PBMCs, sampled approximately 35 months after intestinal transplantation. The receptors were gathered from a human patient who received an intestinal transplant, so some T cells may come from the graft donor.

The chain uses TRBV6-4 and TRBJ2-3; 11 positions match TRBD2. Losses at the gene ends were 4 bases for V and 2 bases for J; bases not matched to a gene: 2. The germline CDR1 and CDR2 sequences are MRHNA and SNTAGT. The CDR3 spans 15 residues. CDR3 region: CASSASGGPTDTQYF. The CDR3 DNA follows: TGTGCCAGCAGTGCTAGCGGGGGGCCCACAGATACGCAGTATTTT.

The chain couples TRBV2 to TRBJ1-2, with 8 positions matching TRBD1. CDR1 and CDR2 (germline): SNHLY, FYNNEI. V lost 7 bases to trimming and J lost 6 bases; unmatched junction nucleotides: 13. CDR3 length: 15 residues. The CDR3 reads CASIGLPGQDHGYTF. The CDR3 bases are TGTGCCAGCATTGGGCTTCCGGGACAGGATCATGGCTACACCTTC.